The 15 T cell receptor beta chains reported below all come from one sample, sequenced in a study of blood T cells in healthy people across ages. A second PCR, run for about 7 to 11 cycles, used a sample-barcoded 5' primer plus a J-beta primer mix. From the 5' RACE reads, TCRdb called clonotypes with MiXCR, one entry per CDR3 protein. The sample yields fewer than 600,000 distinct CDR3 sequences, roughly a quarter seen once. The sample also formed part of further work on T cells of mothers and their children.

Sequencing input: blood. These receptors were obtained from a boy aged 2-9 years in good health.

Here the CDR3 DNA reads TGCGCCAGCAGCCAAGTTGTGTGGAAGACCCAGTACTTC. Its translation: CASSQVVWKTQYF. This chain links TRBV4-1 with TRBJ2-5; no definite D call. The CDR3 is 13 residues long. The germline V gene has CDR1 MGHRA and CDR2 YSYEKL. The V and J ends lost 1 base and 6 bases respectively, with 9 bases between them.

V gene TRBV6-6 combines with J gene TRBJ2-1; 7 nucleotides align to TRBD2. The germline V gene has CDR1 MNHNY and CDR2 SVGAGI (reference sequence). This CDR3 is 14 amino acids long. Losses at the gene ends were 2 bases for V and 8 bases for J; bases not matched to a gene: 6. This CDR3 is CASSYPVRGDEQFF. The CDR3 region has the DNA TGTGCCAGCAGTTACCCCGTTCGGGGGGATGAGCAGTTCTTC.

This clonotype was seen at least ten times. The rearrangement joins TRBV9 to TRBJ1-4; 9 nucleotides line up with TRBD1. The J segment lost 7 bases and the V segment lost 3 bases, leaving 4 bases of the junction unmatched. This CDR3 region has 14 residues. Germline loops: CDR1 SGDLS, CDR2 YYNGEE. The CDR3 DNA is TGTGCCAGCAGCGCCCGACAGGGGGGTGAAAAACTGTTTTTT. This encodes CASSARQGGEKLFF.

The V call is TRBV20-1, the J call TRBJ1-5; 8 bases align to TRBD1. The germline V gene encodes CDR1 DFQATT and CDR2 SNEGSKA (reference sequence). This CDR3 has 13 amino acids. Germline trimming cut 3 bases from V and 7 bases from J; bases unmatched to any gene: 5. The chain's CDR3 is CSARGQVEQPQHF. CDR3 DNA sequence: TGCAGTGCTAGGGGACAGGTGGAACAGCCCCAGCATTTT.

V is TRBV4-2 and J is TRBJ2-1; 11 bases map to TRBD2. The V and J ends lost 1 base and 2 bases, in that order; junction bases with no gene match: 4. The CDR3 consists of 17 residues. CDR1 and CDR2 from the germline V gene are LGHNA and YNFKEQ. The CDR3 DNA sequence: TGTGCCAGCAGCCAAGCTCTACTAGCGGGGGCCTACAATGAGCAGTTCTTC. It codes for CASSQALLAGAYNEQFF.

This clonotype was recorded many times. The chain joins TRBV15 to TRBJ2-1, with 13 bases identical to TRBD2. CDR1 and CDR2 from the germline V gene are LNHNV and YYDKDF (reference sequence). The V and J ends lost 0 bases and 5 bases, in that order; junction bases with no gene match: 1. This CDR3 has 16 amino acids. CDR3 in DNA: TGTGCCACCAGCAGAGAAGGGACTAGCGGGAACAATGAGCAGTTCTTC. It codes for CATSREGTSGNNEQFF.

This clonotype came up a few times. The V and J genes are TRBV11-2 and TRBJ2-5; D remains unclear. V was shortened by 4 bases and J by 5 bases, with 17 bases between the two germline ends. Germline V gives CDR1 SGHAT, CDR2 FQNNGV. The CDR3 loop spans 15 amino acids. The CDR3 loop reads CASSSLWPKVETQYF. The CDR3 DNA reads TGTGCCAGCAGCTCCCTTTGGCCGAAAGTGGAGACCCAGTACTTC.

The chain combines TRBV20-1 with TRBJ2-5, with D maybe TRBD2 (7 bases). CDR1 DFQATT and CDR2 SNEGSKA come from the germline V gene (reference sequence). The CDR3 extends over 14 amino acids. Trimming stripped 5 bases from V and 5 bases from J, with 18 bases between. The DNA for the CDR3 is TGCAGTGCTTATGACCGGGGGGCCCGGGAGACCCAGTACTTC. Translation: CSAYDRGARETQYF.

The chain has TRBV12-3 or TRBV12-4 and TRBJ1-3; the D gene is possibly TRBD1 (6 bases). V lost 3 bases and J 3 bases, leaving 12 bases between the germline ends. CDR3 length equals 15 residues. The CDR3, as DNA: TGTGCCAGCAGTTTGTGGGGGGCCTTTGGAAACACCATATATTTT. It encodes CASSLWGAFGNTIYF.

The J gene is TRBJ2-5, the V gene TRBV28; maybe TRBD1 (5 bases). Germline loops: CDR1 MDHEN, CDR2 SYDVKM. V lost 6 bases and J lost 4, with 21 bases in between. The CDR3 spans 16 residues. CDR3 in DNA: TGTGCCAGCAGAGGCAGGGTCCTACACGTAAGAGAGACCCAGTACTTC. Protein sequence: CASRGRVLHVRETQYF.

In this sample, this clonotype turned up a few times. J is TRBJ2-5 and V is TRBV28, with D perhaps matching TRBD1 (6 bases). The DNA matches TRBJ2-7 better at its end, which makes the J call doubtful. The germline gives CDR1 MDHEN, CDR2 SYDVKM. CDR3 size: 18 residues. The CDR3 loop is CASRPTTGRSARSYEQYF. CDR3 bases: TGTGCCAGCAGACCCACGACAGGCCGCTCAGCTCGCTCCTACGAGCAGTACTTC.

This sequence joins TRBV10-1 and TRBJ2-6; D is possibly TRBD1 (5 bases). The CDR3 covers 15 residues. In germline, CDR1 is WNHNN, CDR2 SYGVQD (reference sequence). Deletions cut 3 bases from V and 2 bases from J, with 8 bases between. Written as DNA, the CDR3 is TGCGCCAGCAGTGAAGGGGCGGCTGGGGCCAACGTCCTGACTTTC. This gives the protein CASSEGAAGANVLTF.

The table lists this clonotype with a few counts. The CDR3 loop reads CSASPLGGSYEQYF. DNA for the CDR3: TGCAGTGCTAGTCCCCTAGGGGGCTCCTACGAGCAGTACTTC. The V and J genes are TRBV20-1 and TRBJ2-7; TRBD1 is a possible D gene (6 bases). Germline V gene lookup returns CDR1 DFQATT and CDR2 SNEGSKA (reference sequence). V was trimmed by 3 bases and J by 0 bases, leaving 12 bases between them. The CDR3 spans 14 residues.

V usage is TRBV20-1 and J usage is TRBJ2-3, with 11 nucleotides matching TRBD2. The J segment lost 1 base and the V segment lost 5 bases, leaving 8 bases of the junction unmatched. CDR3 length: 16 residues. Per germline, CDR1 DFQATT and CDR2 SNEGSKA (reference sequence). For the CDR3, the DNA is TGCAGTGCTGGTCATCTAGCGGGGGGTGGCACAGATACGCAGTATTTT. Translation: CSAGHLAGGGTDTQYF.

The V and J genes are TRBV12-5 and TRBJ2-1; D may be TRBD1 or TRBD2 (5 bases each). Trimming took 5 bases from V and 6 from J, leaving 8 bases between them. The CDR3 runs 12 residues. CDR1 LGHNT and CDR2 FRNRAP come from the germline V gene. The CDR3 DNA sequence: TGTGCTAGTGGTGTCGGGACCAATGAGCAGTTCTTC. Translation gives CASGVGTNEQFF.